The 15 T cell receptor beta chains listed next were all sequenced from one sample in a study of spatial heterogeneity in lung cancer. No antigens are known for them. Study results and caveats: Expanded intratumoral alpha and beta TCR counts tracked tumor mutation counts.

TCRdb redid the calling of the 5' RACE reads with MiXCR, one entry per CDR3 protein. The data hold about 3,500 distinct CDR3 sequences, with 5% to 6% observed a single time. The sample's time point: sample taken at primary tumor resection. This specimen was lung tumor tissue, taken at surgery. These receptors were taken from a female donor with early-stage non-small cell lung cancer.

This clonotype showed up just a few times. This chain's CDR3 is CAISPRAETDTDTQYF. In nucleotides, the CDR3 is TGTGCCATCAGTCCCAGGGCAGAAACAGACACAGATACGCAGTATTTT. The chain recombines TRBV10-3 with TRBJ2-3, with a possible D match to TRBD1 (5 bases). Germline assignment: CDR1 ENHRY and CDR2 SYGVKD. The CDR3 spans 16 residues. The V and J ends lost 5 bases and 2 bases respectively, with 17 bases between them.

By its share, this clonotype is medium-sized. V is TRBV9 and J is TRBJ2-5; D may be TRBD1 or TRBD2 (6 bases each). This CDR3 region has 13 residues. The V gene lost 4 bases and the J gene lost 2 bases, with 9 bases spanning the gap. The germline V gene has CDR1 SGDLS and CDR2 YYNGEE. CDR3 residues: CASSWGAQETQYF. As DNA, the CDR3 is TGTGCCAGCAGCTGGGGGGCTCAAGAGACCCAGTACTTC.

This clonotype was counted at least ten times. The J gene is TRBJ2-5, the V gene TRBV19; D is perhaps TRBD1 or TRBD2 (5 bases each). In germline, CDR1 is LNHDA, CDR2 SQIVND (reference sequence). The V gene lost 7 bases and the J gene lost 0 bases, with 15 bases spanning the gap. The CDR3 has 15 residues. In DNA, the CDR3 is TGTGCCAGTACCACCGGGACGTTGTACCAAGAGACCCAGTACTTC. It specifies CASTTGTLYQETQYF.

In its sample, this clonotype was seen many times. The chain links TRBV5-8 to TRBJ1-6; TRBD1 matches at 8 bases. Germline CDR1 and CDR2: SGHTS and YDEGEE. With 1 base clipped from V and 3 bases from J, the junction kept 0 bases outside the gene matches. The CDR3 is made up of 15 amino acids. CDR3 amino acids: CASSLTGGYNSPLHF. As DNA, the CDR3 is TGTGCCAGCAGCTTGACAGGGGGCTATAATTCACCCCTCCACTTT. The entire variable domain, with the rest obtained from reference TRBV5-8 and TRBJ1-6, is as follows: EAGVTQSPTHLIKTRGQQATLRCSPISGHTSVYWYQQALGLGLQFLLWYDEGEERNRGNFPPRFSGRQFPNYSSELNVNALELEDSALYLCASSLTGGYNSPLHFGNGTRLTVT.

This clonotype is labeled as medium-sized. The J gene is TRBJ2-7, the V gene TRBV5-1; D could derive from TRBD1 or TRBD2 (5 bases each). The V gene's germline CDR1 is SGHRS and CDR2 YFSETQ. This CDR3 is 16 amino acids long. Trimming shortened V by 5 bases and J by 2 bases, and 20 bases separated the two germline ends. The CDR3 protein is CASSSGSRDATYEQYF. The CDR3 region has the DNA TGCGCCAGCAGTTCAGGGAGCCGGGACGCTACCTACGAGCAGTACTTC.

A few counts support this clonotype. CDR3 sequence (DNA): TGTGCCAGCAGCTTGGTGGGGGATCAGCCCCAGCATTTT. This sequence encodes CASSLVGDQPQHF. This chain joins TRBV5-8 and TRBJ1-5; weak D call: TRBD1 (5 bases). CDR1 and CDR2 (germline): SGHTS, YDEGEE. This CDR3 comprises 13 residues. The V end was cut by 0 bases, the J end by 5 bases, with 6 bases between.

In this sample, this clonotype is medium-sized. The chain recombines TRBV7-7 with TRBJ2-3; D tentatively fits TRBD1 or TRBD2 (6 bases each). Trimming removed 5 bases from V and 3 bases from J, with 15 bases in between. Germline V CDR1 and CDR2: SSHAT, FNYEAQ (reference sequence). The CDR3 covers 15 residues. CDR3 sequence reads: CASSLGGGGTDTQYF. The CDR3 bases are TGTGCCAGCAGCCTCGGAGGGGGAGGAACAGATACGCAGTATTTT.

This clonotype is medium-sized. The chain couples TRBV12-3 or TRBV12-4 to TRBJ2-1, with 8 nucleotides matching TRBD2. The CDR3 spans 16 residues. Germline trimming cut 7 bases from V and 1 base from J; bases unmatched to any gene: 9. The CDR3 DNA reads as TGTGCCAGCATCCTAAGCGGGAGTAGGTCCTACAATGAGCAGTTCTTC. Translation: CASILSGSRSYNEQFF.

By sample share, this clonotype is medium-sized. V is TRBV2 and J is TRBJ1-5; a possible D gene is TRBD1 (5 bases). Germline lookup yields CDR1 SNHLY and CDR2 FYNNEI. This CDR3 contains 14 residues. V lost 0 bases to trimming and J lost 4 bases, with 7 bases between them. The CDR3: CASSEANRNQPQHF. The CDR3 DNA is TGTGCCAGCAGTGAAGCGAACAGGAATCAGCCCCAGCATTTT.

This chain joins TRBV12-3 or TRBV12-4 and TRBJ1-1; D unclear. V dropped 6 bases and J dropped 1 base, with 9 bases sitting between them. This CDR3 has 13 residues. The chain's CDR3 is CASSRVENTEAFF. In DNA form, the CDR3 reads TGTGCCAGCAGCCGAGTGGAGAACACTGAAGCTTTCTTT.

Concerning this clonotype: This could be a read error, since a much larger clone is one nucleotide away. The chain employs TRBV5-1 and TRBJ1-1, with D unresolved. The CDR3 spans 12 residues. Germline V gene data show CDR1 as SGHRS and CDR2 as YFSETQ. The CDR3 DNA follows: TGCACCAGCAGCTCGGAACTGAATGAAGCTTTCTTT. Translating gives CTSSSELNEAFF.

In its sample, this clonotype was seen a few times. The chain recombines TRBV11-2 with TRBJ2-5, with D perhaps matching TRBD1 or TRBD2 (5 bases each). The germline CDR1 and CDR2 sequences are SGHAT and FQNNGV. This CDR3 is 17 amino acids long. The V end was cut by 5 bases, the J end by 5 bases, with 24 bases between. The CDR3 here is CASSKKSDISGWETQYF. CDR3 coding DNA: TGTGCCAGCAGCAAGAAATCGGACATATCGGGGTGGGAGACCCAGTACTTC. Using reference TRBV11-2 and TRBJ2-5 for the parts outside the CDR3, the full variable domain is EAGVAQSPRYKIIEKRQSVAFWCNPISGHATLYWYQQILGQGPKLLIQFQNNGVVDDSQLPKDRFSAERLKGVDSTLKIQPAKLEDSAVYLCASSKKSDISGWETQYFGPGTRLLVL.

Relative to its sample, this clonotype is medium-sized. This chain joins TRBV12-3 or TRBV12-4 and TRBJ2-1, with D unresolved. The CDR3 has 12 amino acids. Trimming pared 5 bases from V and 10 bases from J, leaving 12 bases between. CDR3 nucleotides: TGTGCCAGCAGTCCTACCCCTTGGGAGCAGTTCTTC. It specifies CASSPTPWEQFF.

This clonotype came up many times. The rearrangement links TRBV12-3 or TRBV12-4 to TRBJ1-5; 9 bases line up with TRBD1. The CDR3 runs 14 residues. The V gene end was trimmed by 6 bases and the J gene end by 4 bases; junction bases not matched to a gene: 4. The CDR3 loop reads CASRRTGANQPQHF. The CDR3 coding sequence is TGTGCCAGCAGACGGACAGGGGCTAATCAGCCCCAGCATTTT.

This clonotype ranks as medium-sized. The J gene is TRBJ2-3, the V gene TRBV5-1; TRBD1 aligns across 7 bases. Germline loops: CDR1 SGHRS, CDR2 YFSETQ. CDR3 size: 15 residues. J lost 1 base, V lost 0 bases, and 2 bases had no gene match. CDR3 sequence: CASSLGGQRTDTQYF. In DNA form, the CDR3 reads TGCGCCAGCAGCTTGGGGGGACAGCGCACAGATACGCAGTATTTT.